This TCR beta chain was documented in a study of T cell repertoires in cytomegalovirus infection. One entry per CDR3 protein results from TCRdb running MiXCR on the reads. The sample comprises about 250,000 distinct CDR3 sequences, over 15% of which are singletons, and more than 45% rests with the top ten. Study-level findings and limits: Ex vivo, HLA-C-restricted CMV-specific TCR beta clonotypes prevailed over the rest of the response. Cumulative public TCR beta family frequency identified carriers of CMV plus the relevant HLA.

This clonotype occurred a few times. Antigen unknown. Trimming left V 6 bases short and J 11 bases short, with 14 bases between. Germline CDR1 MDHEN, CDR2 SYDVKM. The CDR3 is 12 amino acids. Material for sequencing was CD8+ T cells from PBMCs. The source of this sequence is a human donor in good health (CMV status not recorded). Some clones in this sample may be carry-over from other donors' samples. The J gene is TRBJ2-1, the V gene TRBV28; D call uncertain. The CDR3 sequence: CASSTTFAKQFF. For the CDR3, the DNA is TGTGCCAGCAGCACGACGTTCGCGAAGCAGTTCTTC.